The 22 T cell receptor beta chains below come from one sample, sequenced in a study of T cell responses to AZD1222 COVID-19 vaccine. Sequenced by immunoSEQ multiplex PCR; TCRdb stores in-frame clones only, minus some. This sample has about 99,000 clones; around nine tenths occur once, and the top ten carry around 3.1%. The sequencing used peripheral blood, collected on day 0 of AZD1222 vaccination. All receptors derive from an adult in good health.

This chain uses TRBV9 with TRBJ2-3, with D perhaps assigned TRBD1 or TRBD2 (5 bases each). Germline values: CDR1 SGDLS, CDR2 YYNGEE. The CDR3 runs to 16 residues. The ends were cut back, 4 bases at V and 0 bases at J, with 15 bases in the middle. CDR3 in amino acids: CASSLQGAPSTDTQYF. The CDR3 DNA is TGTGCCAGCAGCCTCCAGGGAGCGCCCAGCACAGATACGCAGTATTTT.

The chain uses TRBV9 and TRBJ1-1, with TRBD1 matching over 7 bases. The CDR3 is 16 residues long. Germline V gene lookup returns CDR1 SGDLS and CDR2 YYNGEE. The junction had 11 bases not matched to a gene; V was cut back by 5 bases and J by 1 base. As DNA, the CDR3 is TGTGCCAGCAGACCCCAGGGGGGTATTAAGAACACTGAAGCTTTCTTT. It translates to CASRPQGGIKNTEAFF.

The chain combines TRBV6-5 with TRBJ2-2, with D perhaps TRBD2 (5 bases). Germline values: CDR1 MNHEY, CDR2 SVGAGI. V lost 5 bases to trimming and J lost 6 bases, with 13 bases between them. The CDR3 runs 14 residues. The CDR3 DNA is TGTGCCAGCAGTCCGAGGGTGGGGTCCGGGGAGCTGTTTTTT. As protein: CASSPRVGSGELFF.

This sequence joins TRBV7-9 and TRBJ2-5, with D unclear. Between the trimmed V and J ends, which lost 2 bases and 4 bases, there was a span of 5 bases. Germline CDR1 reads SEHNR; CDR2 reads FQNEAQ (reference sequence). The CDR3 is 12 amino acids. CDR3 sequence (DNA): TGTGCCAGCAGCTTAAAGGGAGAGACCCAGTACTTC. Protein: CASSLKGETQYF.

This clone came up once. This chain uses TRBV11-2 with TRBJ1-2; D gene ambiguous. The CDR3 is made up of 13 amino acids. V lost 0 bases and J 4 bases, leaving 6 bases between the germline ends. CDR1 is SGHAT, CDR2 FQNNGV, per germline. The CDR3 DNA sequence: TGTGCCAGCAGCTTAGAATGGAGCTATGGCTACACCTTC. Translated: CASSLEWSYGYTF.

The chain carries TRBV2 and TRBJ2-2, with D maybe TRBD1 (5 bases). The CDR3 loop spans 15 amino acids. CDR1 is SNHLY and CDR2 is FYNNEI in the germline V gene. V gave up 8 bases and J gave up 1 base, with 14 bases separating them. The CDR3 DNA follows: TGTGCCAGCGGTGGGCAGGGCAGGAACACCGGGGAGCTGTTTTTT. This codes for CASGGQGRNTGELFF.

The CDR3 sequence is CASSEGVRGLGGELFF. The CDR3 nucleotides are TGCGCCAGCAGCGAGGGTGTTCGGGGATTGGGCGGGGAGCTGTTTTTT. The rearrangement uses TRBV10-2 and TRBJ2-2; tentative D call: TRBD2 (5 bases). This CDR3 comprises 16 residues. V was clipped by 6 bases and J by 7 bases, with 21 bases between them. Germline-derived CDR1 and CDR2 are WSHSY and SAAADI.

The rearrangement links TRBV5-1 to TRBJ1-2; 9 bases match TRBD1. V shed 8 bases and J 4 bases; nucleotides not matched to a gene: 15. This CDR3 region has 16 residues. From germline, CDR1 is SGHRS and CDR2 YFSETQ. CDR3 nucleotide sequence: TGCGCCAGTGCACGGGACAGGGACACGCTAGGCTATGGCTACACCTTC. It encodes CASARDRDTLGYGYTF.

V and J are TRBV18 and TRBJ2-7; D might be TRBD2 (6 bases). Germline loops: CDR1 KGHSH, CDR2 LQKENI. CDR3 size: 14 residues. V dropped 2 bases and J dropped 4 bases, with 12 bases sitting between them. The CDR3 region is CASSPSLGRYEQYF. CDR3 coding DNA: TGTGCCAGCTCACCATCACTGGGGAGGTACGAGCAGTACTTC.

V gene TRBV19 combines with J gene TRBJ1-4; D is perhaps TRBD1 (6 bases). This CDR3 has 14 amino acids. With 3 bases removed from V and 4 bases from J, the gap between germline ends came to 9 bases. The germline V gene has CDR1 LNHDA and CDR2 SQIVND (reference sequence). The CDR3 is CASSIGQFNEKLFF. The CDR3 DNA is TGTGCCAGTAGTATCGGACAGTTTAATGAAAAACTGTTTTTT.

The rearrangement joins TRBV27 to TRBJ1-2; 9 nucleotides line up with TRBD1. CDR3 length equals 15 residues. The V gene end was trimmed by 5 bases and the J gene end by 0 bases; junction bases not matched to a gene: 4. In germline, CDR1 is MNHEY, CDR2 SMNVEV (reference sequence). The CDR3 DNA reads TGTGCCAGCAGTATCAGACAGGGGGCTAACTATGGCTACACCTTC. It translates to CASSIRQGANYGYTF.

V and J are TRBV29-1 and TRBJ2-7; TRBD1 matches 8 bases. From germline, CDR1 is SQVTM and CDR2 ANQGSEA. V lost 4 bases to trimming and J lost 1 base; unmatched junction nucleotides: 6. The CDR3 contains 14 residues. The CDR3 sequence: CSVALTGGSYEQYF. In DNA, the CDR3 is TGCAGCGTTGCCCTAACAGGGGGGTCCTACGAGCAGTACTTC.

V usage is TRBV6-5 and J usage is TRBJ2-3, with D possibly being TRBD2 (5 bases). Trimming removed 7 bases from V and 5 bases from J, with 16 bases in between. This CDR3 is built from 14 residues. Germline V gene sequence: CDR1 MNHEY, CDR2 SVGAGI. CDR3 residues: CASTTFAGGDTQYF. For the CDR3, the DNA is TGTGCCAGCACAACCTTTGCGGGTGGAGATACGCAGTATTTT.

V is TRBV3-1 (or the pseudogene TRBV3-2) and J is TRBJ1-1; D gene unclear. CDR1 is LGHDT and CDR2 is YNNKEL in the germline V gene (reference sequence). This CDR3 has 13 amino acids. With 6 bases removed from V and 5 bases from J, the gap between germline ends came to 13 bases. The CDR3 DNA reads TGTGCCAGCAGTCCAGGAATTGGGACTGAAGCTTTCTTT. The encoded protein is CASSPGIGTEAFF.

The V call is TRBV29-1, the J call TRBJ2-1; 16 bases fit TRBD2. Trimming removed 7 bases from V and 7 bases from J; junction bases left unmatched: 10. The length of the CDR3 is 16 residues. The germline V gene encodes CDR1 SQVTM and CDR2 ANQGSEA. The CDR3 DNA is TGCAGCGCTGAGGGACTAGCGGGAGGGTCCCTAAATGAGCAGTTCTTC. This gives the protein CSAEGLAGGSLNEQFF.

CDR3 sequence (DNA): TGTGCCAGCAGCTGGACAGGCACAGATACGCAGTATTTT. It encodes CASSWTGTDTQYF. The chain carries TRBV7-3 and TRBJ2-3, with D possibly being TRBD1 (6 bases). Germline lookup yields CDR1 SGHTA and CDR2 FQGTGA. CDR3 size: 13 residues. V lost 4 bases and J lost 1, with 6 bases in between.

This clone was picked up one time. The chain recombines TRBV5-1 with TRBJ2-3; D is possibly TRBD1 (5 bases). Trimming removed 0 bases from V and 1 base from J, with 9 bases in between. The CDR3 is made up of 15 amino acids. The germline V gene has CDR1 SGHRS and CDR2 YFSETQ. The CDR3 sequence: CASSLGGLGTDTQYF. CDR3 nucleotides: TGCGCCAGCAGCTTGGGGGGCCTAGGCACAGATACGCAGTATTTT.

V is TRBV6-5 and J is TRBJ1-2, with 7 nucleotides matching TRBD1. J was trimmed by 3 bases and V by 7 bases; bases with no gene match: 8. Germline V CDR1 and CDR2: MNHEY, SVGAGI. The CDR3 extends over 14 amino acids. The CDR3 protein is CASIGRGRDYGYTF. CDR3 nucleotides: TGTGCCAGCATCGGGAGGGGGCGCGACTATGGCTACACCTTC.

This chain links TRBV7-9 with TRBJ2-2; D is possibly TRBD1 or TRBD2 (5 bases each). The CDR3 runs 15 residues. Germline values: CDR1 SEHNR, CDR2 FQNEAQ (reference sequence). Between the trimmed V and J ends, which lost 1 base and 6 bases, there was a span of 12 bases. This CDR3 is CASSLEAGRAGELFF. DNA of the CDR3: TGTGCCAGCAGCTTAGAAGCAGGGCGGGCCGGGGAGCTGTTTTTT.

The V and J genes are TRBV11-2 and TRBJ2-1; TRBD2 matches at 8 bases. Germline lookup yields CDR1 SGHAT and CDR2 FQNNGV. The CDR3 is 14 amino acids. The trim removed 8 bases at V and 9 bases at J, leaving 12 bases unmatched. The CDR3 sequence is CASLARGGSVEQFF. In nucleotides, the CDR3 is TGTGCCAGCCTGGCCCGGGGGGGTTCTGTTGAGCAGTTCTTC.

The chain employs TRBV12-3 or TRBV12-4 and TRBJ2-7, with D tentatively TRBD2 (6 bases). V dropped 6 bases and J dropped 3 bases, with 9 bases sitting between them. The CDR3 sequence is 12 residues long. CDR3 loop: CASSWGVYEQYF. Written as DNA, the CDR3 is TGTGCCAGCAGCTGGGGGGTCTACGAGCAGTACTTC.

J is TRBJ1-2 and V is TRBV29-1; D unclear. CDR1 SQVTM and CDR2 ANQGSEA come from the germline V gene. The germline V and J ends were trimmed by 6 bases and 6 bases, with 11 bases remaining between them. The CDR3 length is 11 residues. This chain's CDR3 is CSVVAPNGYTF. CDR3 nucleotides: TGCAGCGTCGTGGCTCCGAATGGCTACACCTTC.